These 18 T cell receptor beta chains originate from one sample sequenced in a study of T cell responses to AZD1222 COVID-19 vaccine. Repertoires were generated with immunoSEQ multiplex PCR, while TCRdb's copy carries only in-frame clones and drops some. The table has around 83,000 clones, about 90% seen once; the top ten hold 5.2%. The sample in question was peripheral blood, obtained on day 0 of AZD1222 vaccination. These receptors came from an adult in good health.

The genes are TRBV5-4 and TRBJ2-3; possible D gene TRBD2, 6 bases. The V gene's germline CDR1 is SGHNT and CDR2 YYREEE (reference sequence). This CDR3 spans 16 amino acids. Deletions cut 4 bases from V and 2 bases from J, with 17 bases between. CDR3 protein: CASSVDPAGITDTQYF. The CDR3 nucleotides read TGTGCCAGCAGCGTGGACCCGGCGGGGATCACAGATACGCAGTATTTT.

The CDR3 sequence: CASSLLAGAETGELFF. The CDR3, as DNA: TGTGCCAGCTCACTCCTAGCGGGAGCTGAAACCGGGGAGCTGTTTTTT. The chain recombines TRBV18 with TRBJ2-2; TRBD2 aligns across 10 bases. This CDR3 spans 16 amino acids. Trimming at V came to 4 bases and at J to 5 bases, leaving 7 bases not matched to a gene. Per the germline V gene, CDR1 is KGHSH and CDR2 is LQKENI.

The V and J genes are TRBV15 and TRBJ2-5; a weak D match, TRBD2 (6 bases). Looked up from germline, CDR1 is LNHNV and CDR2 is YYDKDF (reference sequence). Trimming cost V 3 bases and J 3 bases, with 17 bases left between them. This CDR3 has 16 residues. In DNA form, the CDR3 reads TGTGCCACCAGCAGTTTAGGAGGGTGGCGTGAAGAGACCCAGTACTTC. Encoded protein: CATSSLGGWREETQYF.

The chain links TRBV18 to TRBJ2-7; D possibly corresponds to TRBD1 (5 bases). Looked up from germline, CDR1 is KGHSH and CDR2 is LQKENI. The V gene lost 0 bases and the J gene lost 4 bases, with 7 bases spanning the gap. The CDR3 extends over 13 amino acids. The CDR3 DNA follows: TGTGCCAGCTCACCACCGACAGCATACGAGCAGTACTTC. Its protein product is CASSPPTAYEQYF. Filled out from reference TRBV18 and TRBJ2-7, the complete variable domain reads NAGVMQNPRHLVRRRGQEARLRCSPMKGHSHVYWYRQLPEEGLKFMVYLQKENIIDESGMPKERFSAEFPKEGPSILRIQQVVRGDSAAYFCASSPPTAYEQYFGPGTRLTVT.

This clone occurred once. This chain joins TRBV2 and TRBJ1-4; 7 nucleotides agree with TRBD1. This CDR3 comprises 13 residues. V shed 6 bases and J 7 bases; nucleotides not matched to a gene: 5. Germline CDR1 and CDR2: SNHLY and FYNNEI. CDR3 nucleotide sequence: TGTGCCAGCAGAGCGGGACAGAGTGAAAAACTGTTTTTT. It codes for CASRAGQSEKLFF.

The chain couples TRBV24-1 to TRBJ2-1; a possible D gene is TRBD1 (5 bases). V dropped 4 bases and J dropped 0 bases, with 12 bases sitting between them. This CDR3 has 16 amino acids. Germline V gene data show CDR1 as KGHDR and CDR2 as SFDVKD. The CDR3 nucleotides are TGTGCCACCAGTGACAGGACAAGGGACTCCTACAATGAGCAGTTCTTC. It specifies CATSDRTRDSYNEQFF.

This clone has only one observation. The rearrangement links TRBV6-4 to TRBJ2-1; 7 positions agree with TRBD1. The germline V gene has CDR1 MRHNA and CDR2 SNTAGT. Unmatched junction bases numbered 9, after V lost 3 bases and J lost 4 bases. The CDR3 loop spans 16 amino acids. Here the CDR3 DNA reads TGTGCCAGCAGTGAAACCGGGACAGCCTTTTACAATGAGCAGTTCTTC. Its translation is CASSETGTAFYNEQFF.

The chain couples TRBV28 to TRBJ1-2, with D unclear. This CDR3 region has 14 residues. Looked up from germline, CDR1 is MDHEN and CDR2 is SYDVKM. The V gene lost 2 bases and the J gene lost 4 bases, with 11 bases spanning the gap. CDR3 sequence reads: CASSLGQAFYGYTF. CDR3 in DNA: TGTGCCAGCAGTTTAGGTCAGGCTTTCTATGGCTACACCTTC.

The CDR3 here is CASSGGTRYGYTF. The CDR3 DNA reads TGTGCCAGCAGTGGGGGGACGCGGTATGGCTACACCTTC. V usage is TRBV28 and J usage is TRBJ1-2; D may be TRBD1 (5 bases). Germline assignment: CDR1 MDHEN and CDR2 SYDVKM. This CDR3 spans 13 amino acids. Trimming left V 5 bases short and J 5 bases short, with 12 bases between.

The rearrangement links TRBV19 to TRBJ2-5; the D is unclear. This CDR3 contains 13 residues. Trimming removed 3 bases from V and 5 bases from J, with 10 bases in between. CDR1 is LNHDA and CDR2 is SQIVND in the germline V gene (reference sequence). CDR3 nucleotides: TGTGCCAGTAGTATGAAGGGATGGGAGACCCAGTACTTC. Protein product: CASSMKGWETQYF.

This clone came up a few times. The J gene is TRBJ1-6, the V gene TRBV5-1; 7 positions agree with TRBD1. Germline V gene data show CDR1 as SGHRS and CDR2 as YFSETQ. Unmatched junction bases numbered 4, after V lost 2 bases and J lost 5 bases. The CDR3 loop spans 15 amino acids. The CDR3 spells CASSFQGVNNSPLHF. For the CDR3, the DNA is TGCGCCAGCAGCTTCCAGGGGGTTAATAATTCACCCCTCCACTTT. The full variable domain, rest sourced from reference TRBV5-1 and TRBJ1-6, is KAGVTQTPRYLIKTRGQQVTLSCSPISGHRSVSWYQQTPGQGLQFLFEYFSETQRNKGNFPGRFSGRQFSNSRSEMNVSTLELGDSALYLCASSFQGVNNSPLHFGNGTRLTVT.

This rearrangement joins TRBV6-5 to TRBJ2-2, with a tentative D call TRBD2 (5 bases). This CDR3 has 14 amino acids. Trimming stripped 0 bases from V and 6 bases from J, with 8 bases between. Germline V gives CDR1 MNHEY, CDR2 SVGAGI. CDR3 nucleotide sequence: TGTGCCAGCAGTTACTCGAACGGGGCCGGGGAGCTGTTTTTT. This encodes CASSYSNGAGELFF.

J is TRBJ1-5 and V is TRBV6-2 or TRBV6-3, with D unresolved. This CDR3 is 13 amino acids long. Germline CDR1 and CDR2: MNHEY and SVGEGT. V gave up 2 bases and J gave up 5 bases, with 7 bases separating them. The CDR3 protein is CASSYAVYQPQHF. As DNA, the CDR3 is TGTGCCAGCAGTTACGCGGTGTATCAGCCCCAGCATTTT.

The chain uses TRBV27 and TRBJ2-1; the match to TRBD2 covers 12 bases. The germline V gene encodes CDR1 MNHEY and CDR2 SMNVEV (reference sequence). J lost 7 bases, V lost 8 bases, and 12 bases had no gene match. This CDR3 is 16 amino acids long. CDR3 coding DNA: TGTGCCAGCGACCCCTTCGGGCTAGCGGGAGGGAATGAGCAGTTCTTC. Amino acid sequence: CASDPFGLAGGNEQFF.

The chain has TRBV10-2 and TRBJ1-6, with D unresolved. The length of the CDR3 is 15 residues. Germline lookup yields CDR1 WSHSY and CDR2 SAAADI. Trimming cost V 2 bases and J 7 bases, with 12 bases left between them. The CDR3 region is CASSEIGRTNSPLHF. In DNA form, the CDR3 reads TGCGCCAGCAGTGAGATTGGGAGAACCAATTCACCCCTCCACTTT.

The genes are TRBV2 and TRBJ1-2, with 8 positions matching TRBD1. The V gene's germline CDR1 is SNHLY and CDR2 FYNNEI. CDR3 length: 12 amino acids. The V segment lost 6 bases and the J segment 8 bases; nucleotides outside the gene matches: 5. The CDR3 protein is CASRDGQGGYTF. In nucleotides, the CDR3 is TGTGCCAGCAGGGATGGACAGGGAGGCTACACCTTC. The entire variable domain, with the rest obtained from reference TRBV2 and TRBJ1-2, is as follows: EPEVTQTPSHQVTQMGQEVILRCVPISNHLYFYWYRQILGQKVEFLVSFYNNEISEKSEIFDDQFSVERPDGSNFTLKIRSTKLEDSAMYFCASRDGQGGYTFGSGTRLTVV.

This CDR3 reads CASARLADGELFF. The CDR3 DNA is TGCGCCAGCGCACGACTAGCGGATGGGGAGCTGTTTTTT. J is TRBJ2-2 and V is TRBV5-1, with TRBD2 matching over 9 bases. This CDR3 is 13 amino acids long. J gave up 8 bases and V 7 bases, and 6 bases lay outside the gene matches. Germline assignment: CDR1 SGHRS and CDR2 YFSETQ.

The chain joins TRBV15 to TRBJ2-7, with 7 positions matching TRBD2. The CDR3 is made up of 17 amino acids. The J segment lost 4 bases and the V segment lost 1 base, leaving 13 bases of the junction unmatched. Germline CDR1 and CDR2: LNHNV and YYDKDF (reference sequence). CDR3 nucleotides: TGTGCCACCAGCAGAGGAAACCTAGCGGACTACCATTACGAGCAGTACTTC. This encodes CATSRGNLADYHYEQYF.